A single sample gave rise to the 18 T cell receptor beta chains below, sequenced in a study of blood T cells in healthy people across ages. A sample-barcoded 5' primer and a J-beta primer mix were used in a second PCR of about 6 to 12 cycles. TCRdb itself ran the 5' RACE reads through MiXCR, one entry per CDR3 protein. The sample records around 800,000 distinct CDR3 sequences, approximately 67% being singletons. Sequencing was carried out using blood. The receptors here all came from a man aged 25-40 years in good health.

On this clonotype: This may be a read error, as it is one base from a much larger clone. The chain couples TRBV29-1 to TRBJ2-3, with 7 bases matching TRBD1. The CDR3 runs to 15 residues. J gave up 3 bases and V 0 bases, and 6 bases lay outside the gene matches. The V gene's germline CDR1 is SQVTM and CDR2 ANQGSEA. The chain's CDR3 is CSVEDVGGGTDTQYF. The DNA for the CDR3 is TGCAGCGTTGAAGATGTAGGGGGCGGTACAGATACGCAGTATTTT.

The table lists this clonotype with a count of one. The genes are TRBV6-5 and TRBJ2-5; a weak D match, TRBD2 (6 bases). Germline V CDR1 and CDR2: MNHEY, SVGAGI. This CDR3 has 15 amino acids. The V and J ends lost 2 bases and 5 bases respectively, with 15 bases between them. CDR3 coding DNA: TGTGCCAGCAGTTACGTGGCGGGTGCGGGGGAGACCCAGTACTTC. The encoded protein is CASSYVAGAGETQYF.

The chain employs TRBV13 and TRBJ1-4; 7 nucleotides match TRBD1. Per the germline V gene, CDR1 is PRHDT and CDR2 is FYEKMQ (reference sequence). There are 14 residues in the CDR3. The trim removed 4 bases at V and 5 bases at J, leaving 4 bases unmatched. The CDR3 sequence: CASSYDRANEKLFF. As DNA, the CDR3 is TGTGCCAGCAGCTACGACAGGGCCAATGAAAAACTGTTTTTT.

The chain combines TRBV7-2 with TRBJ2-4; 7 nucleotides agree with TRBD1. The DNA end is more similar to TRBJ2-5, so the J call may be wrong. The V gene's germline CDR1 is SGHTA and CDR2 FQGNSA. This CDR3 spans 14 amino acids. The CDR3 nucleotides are TGTGCCAGCAGCTTTGACAGGGCCCAAGAGACCCAGTACTTC. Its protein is CASSFDRAQETQYF.

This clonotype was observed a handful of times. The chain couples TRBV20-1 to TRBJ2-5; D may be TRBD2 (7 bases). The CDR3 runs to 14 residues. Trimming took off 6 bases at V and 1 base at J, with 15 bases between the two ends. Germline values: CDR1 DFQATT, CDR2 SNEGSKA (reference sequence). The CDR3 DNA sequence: TGCAGTGCCGGAGGGGGGGCCGTCCAAGAGACCCAGTACTTC. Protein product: CSAGGGAVQETQYF.

CDR3 region: CASSSGQASQPQHF. The DNA for the CDR3 is TGTGCCAGCAGCTCCGGACAGGCTAGTCAGCCCCAGCATTTT. The gene calls are TRBV9 and TRBJ1-5, with 7 bases identical to TRBD1. This CDR3 spans 14 amino acids. Germline V lookup: CDR1 SGDLS, CDR2 YYNGEE. V shed 4 bases and J 6 bases; nucleotides not matched to a gene: 7.

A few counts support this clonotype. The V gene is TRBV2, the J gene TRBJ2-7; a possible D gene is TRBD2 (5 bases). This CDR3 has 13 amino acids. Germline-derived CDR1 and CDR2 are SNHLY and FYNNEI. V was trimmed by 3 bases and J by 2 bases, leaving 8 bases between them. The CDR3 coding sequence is TGTGCCAGCAGTGATTCGGGGACCTACGAGCAGTACTTC. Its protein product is CASSDSGTYEQYF.

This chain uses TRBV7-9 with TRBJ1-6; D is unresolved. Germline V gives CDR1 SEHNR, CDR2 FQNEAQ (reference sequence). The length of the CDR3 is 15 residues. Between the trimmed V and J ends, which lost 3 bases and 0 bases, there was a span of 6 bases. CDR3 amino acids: CASSFTDSYNSPLHF. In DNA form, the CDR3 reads TGTGCCAGCAGCTTCACAGACTCCTATAATTCACCCCTCCACTTT. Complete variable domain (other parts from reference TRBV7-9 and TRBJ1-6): DTGVSQNPRHKITKRGQNVTFRCDPISEHNRLYWYRQTLGQGPEFLTYFQNEAQLEKSRLLSDRFSAERPKGSFSTLEIQRTEQGDSAMYLCASSFTDSYNSPLHFGNGTRLTVT.

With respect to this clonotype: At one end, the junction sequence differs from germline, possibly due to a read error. CDR3 sequence (DNA): TGTGCCAGCACCCATCCCCCCGGGTATGGCTGCACCTTC. Translating gives CASTHPPGYGCTF. The chain couples TRBV6-6 to TRBJ1-2; no clear D gene. CDR3 size: 13 residues. Germline V gives CDR1 MNHNY, CDR2 SVGAGI (reference sequence).

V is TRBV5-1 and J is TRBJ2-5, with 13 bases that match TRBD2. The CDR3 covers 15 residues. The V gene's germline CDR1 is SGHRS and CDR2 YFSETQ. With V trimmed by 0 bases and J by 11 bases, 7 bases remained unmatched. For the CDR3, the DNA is TGCGCCAGCAGCTTGGCGGGACTAGCGGGGAATGAGCAGTACTTC. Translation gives CASSLAGLAGNEQYF.

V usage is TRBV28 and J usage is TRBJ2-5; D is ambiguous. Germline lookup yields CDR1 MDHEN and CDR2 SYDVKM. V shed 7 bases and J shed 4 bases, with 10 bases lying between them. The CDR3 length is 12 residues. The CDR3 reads CASIGSPETQYF. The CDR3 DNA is TGTGCCAGCATAGGCAGTCCAGAGACCCAGTACTTC.

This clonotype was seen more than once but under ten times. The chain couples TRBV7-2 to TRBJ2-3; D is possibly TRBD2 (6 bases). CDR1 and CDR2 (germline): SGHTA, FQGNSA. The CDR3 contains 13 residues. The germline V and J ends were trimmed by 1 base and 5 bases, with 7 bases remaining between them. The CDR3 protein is CASSLGTIDTQYF. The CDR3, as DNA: TGTGCCAGCAGCTTAGGGACTATAGATACGCAGTATTTT.

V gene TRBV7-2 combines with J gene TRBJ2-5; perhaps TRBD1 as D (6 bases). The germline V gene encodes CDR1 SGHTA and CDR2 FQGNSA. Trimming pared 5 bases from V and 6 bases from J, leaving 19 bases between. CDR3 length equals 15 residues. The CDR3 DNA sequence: TGTGCCAGCAGCATATCACTGGGCAGGGGCCAGACCCAGTACTTC. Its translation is CASSISLGRGQTQYF.

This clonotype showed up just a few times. In nucleotides, the CDR3 is TGTGCCAGCAGCAGAACGACGGGATACGAGCAGTACTTC. Protein sequence: CASSRTTGYEQYF. This chain links TRBV7-3 with TRBJ2-5, with a tentative D call TRBD2 (5 bases). The J call may be mistaken, given a closer DNA end match to TRBJ2-7. There are 13 residues in the CDR3. Germline CDR1 is SGHTA and CDR2 is FQGTGA.

The CDR3 is CSARDIPAGAHLAKNIQYF. CDR3 DNA sequence: TGCAGTGCTAGAGACATACCAGCGGGGGCCCACCTAGCCAAAAACATTCAGTACTTC. The rearrangement joins TRBV20-1 to TRBJ2-4, with 8 bases aligning to TRBD2. In germline, CDR1 is DFQATT, CDR2 SNEGSKA (reference sequence). The CDR3 consists of 19 residues. J lost 0 bases, V lost 0 bases, and 13 bases had no gene match.

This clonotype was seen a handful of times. The CDR3 sequence: CASSPGLAGRTDTQYF. The CDR3 coding sequence is TGTGCCAGCAGTCCAGGACTAGCGGGTCGCACAGATACGCAGTATTTT. The chain joins TRBV6-4 to TRBJ2-3; 11 nucleotides align to TRBD2. Trimming took 5 bases from V and 1 from J; bases not matched to a gene: 5. Germline lookup yields CDR1 MRHNA and CDR2 SNTAGT. This CDR3 has 16 residues.

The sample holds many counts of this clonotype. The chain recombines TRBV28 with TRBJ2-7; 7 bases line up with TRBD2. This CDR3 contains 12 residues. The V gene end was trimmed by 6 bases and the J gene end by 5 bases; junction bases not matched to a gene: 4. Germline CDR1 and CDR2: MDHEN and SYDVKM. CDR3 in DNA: TGTGCCAGCAGCTTGGGAGGGGACGAGCAGTACTTC. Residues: CASSLGGDEQYF. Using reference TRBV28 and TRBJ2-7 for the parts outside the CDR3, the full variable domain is DVKVTQSSRYLVKRTGEKVFLECVQDMDHENMFWYRQDPGLGLRLIYFSYDVKMKEKGDIPEGYSVSREKKERFSLILESASTNQTSMYLCASSLGGDEQYFGPGTRLTVT.

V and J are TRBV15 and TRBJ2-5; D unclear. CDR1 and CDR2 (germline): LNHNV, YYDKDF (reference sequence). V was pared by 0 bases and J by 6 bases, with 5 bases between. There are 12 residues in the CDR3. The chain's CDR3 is CATSRDKQTQYF. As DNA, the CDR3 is TGTGCCACCAGCAGAGATAAGCAGACCCAGTACTTC.